These 10 T cell receptor beta chains were all obtained from the same sample, sequenced in a study of blood T cell repertoires in COVID-19. Measured with immunoSEQ multiplex PCR; TCRdb has only the in-frame clones, and not every one. This sample has around 95,000 clones; about nine tenths occur once, and the top ten carry over 4.5%. Sequencing input: peripheral blood. The source of these receptors is a man aged 50-60 years with acute or convalescent COVID-19.

This clone was seen a single time. The chain uses TRBV19 and TRBJ2-3; 12 nucleotides agree with TRBD2. There are 17 residues in the CDR3. Germline values: CDR1 LNHDA, CDR2 SQIVND (reference sequence). Germline trimming cut 0 bases from V and 8 bases from J; bases unmatched to any gene: 9. CDR3 loop: CASSIDRELAGGLTQYF. The CDR3 DNA is TGTGCCAGTAGTATAGATCGTGAGCTAGCGGGAGGGCTTACGCAGTATTTT.

This clone was seen just once. This chain joins TRBV5-8 and TRBJ2-5; tentatively, D is TRBD1 (5 bases). V lost 3 bases to trimming and J lost 3 bases, with 6 bases between them. The germline CDR1 and CDR2 sequences are SGHTS and YDEGEE. The CDR3 runs 12 residues. The CDR3 protein is CASSSDKETQYF. CDR3 bases: TGTGCCAGCAGCTCGGACAAAGAGACCCAGTACTTC.

The chain has TRBV11-3 and TRBJ2-1; 7 nucleotides line up with TRBD2. The germline V gene encodes CDR1 SGHNT and CDR2 YENEEA. With 3 bases clipped from V and 7 bases from J, the junction kept 0 bases outside the gene matches. The CDR3 has 12 residues. CDR3 loop: CASSFSGNEQFF. The CDR3 DNA reads TGTGCCAGCAGCTTTAGCGGGAATGAGCAGTTCTTC.

Here the CDR3 reads CASSYHASGSTDTQYF. Here the CDR3 DNA reads TGTGCCAGCAGTTACCATGCTAGCGGGAGCACAGATACGCAGTATTTT. The V and J genes are TRBV6-5 and TRBJ2-3, with 8 bases matching TRBD2. J lost 0 bases, V lost 2 bases, and 4 bases had no gene match. Germline V gene data show CDR1 as MNHEY and CDR2 as SVGAGI. The CDR3 has 16 residues.

The chain uses TRBV6-5 and TRBJ2-7, with D unresolved. Germline V lookup: CDR1 MNHEY, CDR2 SVGAGI. The CDR3 totals 12 residues. V gave up 6 bases and J gave up 4 bases, with 10 bases separating them. CDR3 protein: CASRGWVYEQYF. The CDR3 nucleotides read TGTGCCAGCAGGGGCTGGGTTTACGAGCAGTACTTC.

V gene TRBV5-5 combines with J gene TRBJ1-1, with D hard to call. With 1 base removed from V and 4 bases from J, the gap between germline ends came to 14 bases. Germline V gene sequence: CDR1 SGHKS, CDR2 YYEKEE (reference sequence). CDR3 length equals 15 residues. The CDR3 DNA follows: TGTGCCAGCAGCTTGTATCGGGGAGGTAGCACTGAAGCTTTCTTT. It yields the protein CASSLYRGGSTEAFF. Looking up the rest from reference TRBV5-5 and TRBJ1-1 gives the full variable domain: DAGVTQSPTHLIKTRGQQVTLRCSPISGHKSVSWYQQVLGQGPQFIFQYYEKEERGRGNFPDRFSARQFPNYSSELNVNALLLGDSALYLCASSLYRGGSTEAFFGQGTRLTVV.

V and J are TRBV9 and TRBJ1-3; possible D gene TRBD1, 6 bases. This CDR3 region has 15 residues. Deletions cut 3 bases from V and 0 bases from J, with 10 bases between. The V gene's germline CDR1 is SGDLS and CDR2 YYNGEE. The CDR3 loop reads CASSGRDISGNTIYF. CDR3 sequence (DNA): TGTGCCAGCAGCGGCCGGGACATCTCTGGAAACACCATATATTTT.

The rearrangement uses TRBV29-1 and TRBJ1-1, with TRBD1 matching 9 bases. V lost 6 bases to trimming and J lost 1 base; unmatched junction nucleotides: 3. Germline-derived CDR1 and CDR2 are SQVTM and ANQGSEA. CDR3 length: 13 residues. The DNA of the CDR3 is TGCAGCGTCCGGACAGGGGCGAACACTGAAGCTTTCTTT. Its protein is CSVRTGANTEAFF.

This clone was seen a single time. The chain recombines TRBV5-3 with TRBJ2-7; 10 bases are a match to TRBD1. TRBV5-3 is reported as an ORF; its role is uncertain. The trim removed 1 base at V and 1 base at J, leaving 2 bases unmatched. The CDR3 is 15 amino acids. The CDR3 spells CARSLRQGASYEQYF. CDR3 DNA: TGTGCCAGAAGCTTGCGACAGGGGGCTTCCTACGAGCAGTACTTC.

The gene calls are TRBV18 and TRBJ2-2, with D perhaps TRBD1 (6 bases). Trimming removed 3 bases from V and 6 bases from J, with 14 bases in between. Germline CDR1 KGHSH, CDR2 LQKENI. This CDR3 is built from 15 residues. CDR3 nucleotide sequence: TGTGCCAGCTCACCTTACAGGGTGGATCCCGGGGAGCTGTTTTTT. It specifies CASSPYRVDPGELFF.